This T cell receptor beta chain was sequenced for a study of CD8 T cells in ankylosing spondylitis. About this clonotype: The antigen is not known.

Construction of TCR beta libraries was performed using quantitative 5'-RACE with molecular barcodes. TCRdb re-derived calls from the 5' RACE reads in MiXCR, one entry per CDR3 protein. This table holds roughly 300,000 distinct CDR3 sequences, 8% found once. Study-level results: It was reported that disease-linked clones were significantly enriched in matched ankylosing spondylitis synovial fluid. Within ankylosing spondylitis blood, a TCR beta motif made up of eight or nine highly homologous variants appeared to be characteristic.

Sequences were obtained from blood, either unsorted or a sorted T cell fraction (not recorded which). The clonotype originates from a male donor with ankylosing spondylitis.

The CDR3 is CASGTHLSYEQYF. In DNA form, the CDR3 reads TGTGCCAGCGGGACACATCTTTCCTACGAGCAGTACTTC. This chain joins TRBV27 and TRBJ2-7, with D possibly TRBD1 on 6 matching bases. The CDR3 covers 13 residues. Germline V lookup: CDR1 MNHEY, CDR2 SMNVEV (reference sequence). V gave up 8 bases and J gave up 1 base, with 12 bases separating them.